This is a list of T cell receptor beta chains from one sample in a study of cytomegalovirus exposure and HLA in healthy donors. Only in-frame clones appear in the TCRdb table, and some are missing; sequencing was by immunoSEQ multiplex PCR. The sample records 90,000 or so clones, 78% being singletons. Material for sequencing was PBMCs. The receptors were gathered from a woman aged 35 to 49 in good health and CMV-seronegative. CDR3s include the opening cysteine and the closing phenylalanine or tryptophan. D genes are given only for firm matches. Clone sizes are given selectively: once, few, many, or a class where the clone is expanded.

v_call,j_call,d_call,clone_size,cdr3_nt,cdr3_aa
TRBV5-1,TRBJ1-6,TRBD1,.,TGCGCCAGCAGCTTGGCCCCACCTGGGACAGCTAATTCACCCCTCCACTTT,CASSLAPPGTANSPLHF
TRBV27,TRBJ1-2,.,.,TGTGCCAGCAGTCCCGACAGAATCAACTATGGCTACACCTTC,CASSPDRINYGYTF
TRBV6-6,TRBJ2-5,.,.,TGTGCCAGCGGAAGGGGAAGGGGAGAGACCCAGTACTTC,CASGRGRGETQYF
TRBV9,TRBJ2-1,TRBD2,.,TGTGCCAGCAGCCGAAGACTAGCGGGAGATAATGAGCAGTTCTTC,CASSRRLAGDNEQFF
TRBV9,TRBJ2-3,.,.,TGTGCCAGCAGCGTAGAGGGAGTCAGCACAGATACGCAGTATTTT,CASSVEGVSTDTQYF
TRBV29-1,TRBJ2-7,TRBD1,.,TGCAGCGTTGAAGGACAGGGGCCATTCTACGAGCAGTACTTC,CSVEGQGPFYEQYF
TRBV28,TRBJ2-3,TRBD2,.,TGTGCCAGCAGTTTACCCAGGACTAGCGGGAGGTTAACAGATACGCAGTATTTT,CASSLPRTSGRLTDTQYF
TRBV19,TRBJ2-7,.,.,TGTGCCAGTAGTGCCAGACGAGAGACTAGAAGCGACTCCTACGAGCAGTACTTC,CASSARRETRSDSYEQYF
TRBV7-2,TRBJ2-3,TRBD1,.,TGTGCCAGCAGCCCCCGGGACAGGGGCACAGATACGCAGTATTTT,CASSPRDRGTDTQYF
TRBV6-5,TRBJ1-4,TRBD1,.,TGTGCCAGCAGACCTTCAGGGGGTTATGAAAAACTGTTTTTT,CASRPSGGYEKLFF
TRBV5-8,TRBJ2-2,.,.,TGTGCCAGCAGCTTTGGGGGGATCACCGGGGAGCTGTTTTTT,CASSFGGITGELFF
TRBV15,TRBJ2-7,.,.,TGTGCCACCAGCAGCGGCAGGGGCCTCGAGCAGTACTTC,CATSSGRGLEQYF
TRBV19,TRBJ1-4,TRBD1,.,TGTGCCAGTAGTATCGGACAGGGGAGTGGCGAAAAACTGTTTTTT,CASSIGQGSGEKLFF
TRBV9,TRBJ2-1,TRBD2,once,TGTGCCAGCAGCCCTTCCTCGGGACTAGTGTACAATGAGCAGTTCTTC,CASSPSSGLVYNEQFF
TRBV27,TRBJ2-1,.,few,TGTGCCAGCAGTTACGGGTGGCAGGGCTTCTACAATGAGCAGTTCTTC,CASSYGWQGFYNEQFF
TRBV7-2,TRBJ2-3,TRBD2,.,TGTGCCAGCAGCTTACTAGCGGGGATTAGCACAGATACGCAGTATTTT,CASSLLAGISTDTQYF
TRBV11-2,TRBJ2-5,TRBD2,.,TGTGCCAGCAGCCCGGGCGGGAGGGCCGGAGAGACCCAGTACTTC,CASSPGGRAGETQYF
TRBV10-3,TRBJ2-7,TRBD2,.,TGTGCCATCAGTGAGGTCGGGAGGGCGCATGAGCAGTACTTC,CAISEVGRAHEQYF
TRBV15,TRBJ2-1,.,.,TGTGCCACCAGCAGAGATTCTGGTGCCCCCGACAGGAGCTCCTACAATGAGCAGTTCTTC,CATSRDSGAPDRSSYNEQFF
TRBV7-2,TRBJ1-4,.,.,TGTGCCAGCAGCTTAGGGGGGGGGAGTAACGAAAAACTGTTTTTT,CASSLGGGSNEKLFF
TRBV28,TRBJ2-1,TRBD2,.,TGTGCCAGCGGGAAAGGGACTAGCGGGAGCAATGAGCAGTTCTTC,CASGKGTSGSNEQFF
TRBV6-5,TRBJ1-1,TRBD1,.,TGTGCCAGCAGCAAGACAGGGGGGAGCACTGAAGCTTTCTTT,CASSKTGGSTEAFF
TRBV7-9,TRBJ1-1,.,few,TGTGCCAGCAGCTTAGATCTGGGGGGGAACACTGAAGCTTTCTTT,CASSLDLGGNTEAFF
TRBV2,TRBJ1-5,.,once,TGTGCCAGCAGTGGCCCGGGGGGAGGAAGCAATCAGCTCCAGCATTTT,CASSGPGGGSNQLQHF
TRBV7-9,TRBJ2-3,.,.,TGTGCCAGCAGCTCGAAGGGGAGCACAGATACGCAGTATTTT,CASSSKGSTDTQYF
TRBV28,TRBJ2-6,TRBD1,.,TGTGCCAGCAGTCCGCTCAGGGGGACAAGGGCCAACGTCCTGACTTTC,CASSPLRGTRANVLTF
TRBV27,TRBJ1-5,.,.,TGTGCCAGCAGTTCCGTGAGTGGGACACAGGGACAGCCCCAGCATTTT,CASSSVSGTQGQPQHF
TRBV11-2,TRBJ1-2,.,.,TGTGCCAGCAGCTTAGATACGACACATTTCTATGGCTACACCTTC,CASSLDTTHFYGYTF
TRBV27,TRBJ1-1,.,.,TGTGCCAGCCGCCGTCCGGGAGTCACTGAAGCTTTCTTT,CASRRPGVTEAFF
TRBV28,TRBJ1-5,.,.,TGTGCCAGTAACAATCAGCCCCAGCATTTT,CASNNQPQHF
TRBV4-1,TRBJ2-7,.,few,TGCGCCAGCAGCCAAGTTAACATGGGGTGGCTAGCCGGGGAGCAGTACTTC,CASSQVNMGWLAGEQYF
TRBV29-1,TRBJ2-5,.,few,TGCAGCGTTGAAGAATTTTATGCGGGTGGTACGGACTTCCAAGAGACCCAGTACTTC,CSVEEFYAGGTDFQETQYF
TRBV2,TRBJ2-7,.,.,TGTGCCAGCACATGGGCCGGAACCTACGAGCAGTACTTC,CASTWAGTYEQYF